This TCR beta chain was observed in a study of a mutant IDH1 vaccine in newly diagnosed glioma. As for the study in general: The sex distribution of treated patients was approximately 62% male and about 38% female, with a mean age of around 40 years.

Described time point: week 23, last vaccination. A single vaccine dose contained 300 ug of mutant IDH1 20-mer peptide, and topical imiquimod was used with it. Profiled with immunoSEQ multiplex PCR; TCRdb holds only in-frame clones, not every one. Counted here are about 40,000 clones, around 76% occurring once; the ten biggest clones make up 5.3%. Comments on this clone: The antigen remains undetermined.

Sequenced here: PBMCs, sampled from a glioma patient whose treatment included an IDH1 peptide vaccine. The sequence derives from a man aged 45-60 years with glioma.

CDR3 nucleotide sequence: TGCGCCAGCAGTGTGGGGCCTAATTCACCCCTCCACTTT. Its translation is CASSVGPNSPLHF. The chain carries TRBV10-1 and TRBJ1-6; weak D call: TRBD1 (5 bases). Germline CDR1 is WNHNN and CDR2 is SYGVQD (reference sequence). The V end was cut by 4 bases, the J end by 6 bases, with 7 bases between. The CDR3 covers 13 residues.